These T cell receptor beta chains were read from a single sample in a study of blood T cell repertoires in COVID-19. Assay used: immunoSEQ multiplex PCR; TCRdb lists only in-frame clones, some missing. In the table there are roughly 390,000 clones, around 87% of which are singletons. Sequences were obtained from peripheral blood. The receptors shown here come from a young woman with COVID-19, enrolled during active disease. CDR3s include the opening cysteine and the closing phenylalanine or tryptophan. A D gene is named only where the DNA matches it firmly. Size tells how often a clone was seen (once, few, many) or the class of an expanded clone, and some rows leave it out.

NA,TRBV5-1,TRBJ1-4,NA,TGCGCCAGCAACTCCGGGGGGATGAATGAAAAACTGTTTTTT,CASNSGGMNEKLFF
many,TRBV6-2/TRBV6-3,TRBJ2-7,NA,TGTGCCAGCAGTTGGACAGCGTACGAGCAGTACTTC,CASSWTAYEQYF
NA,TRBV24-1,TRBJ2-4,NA,TGTGCCACCAGCAGTTGGGAGTCCAAAAACATTCAGTACTTC,CATSSWESKNIQYF
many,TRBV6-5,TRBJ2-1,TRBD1,TGTGCCAGCAGTTACCGGACAGGGTCCCCAGATGAGCAGTTCTTC,CASSYRTGSPDEQFF
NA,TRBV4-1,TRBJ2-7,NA,TGCGCCAGCAGCCAAGATCGGGAGCGTACCTACGAGCAGTACTTC,CASSQDRERTYEQYF
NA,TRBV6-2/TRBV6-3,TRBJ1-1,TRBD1,TGTGCCAGCAGTAAGACCCCACAGGGGTACGGAAGAGCTTTCTTT,CASSKTPQGYGRAFF
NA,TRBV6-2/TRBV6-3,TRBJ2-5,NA,TGTGCCAGCAGCCTCGGAGGGCCCACCGGAGAGACCCAGTACTTC,CASSLGGPTGETQYF
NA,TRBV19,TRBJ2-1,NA,TGTGCCAGTAGTCCGCAGAGCAGGGGCTACAATGAGCAGTTCTTC,CASSPQSRGYNEQFF
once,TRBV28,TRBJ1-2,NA,TGTGCCAGCAGCGCTAGCTATGGCTACACCTTC,CASSASYGYTF
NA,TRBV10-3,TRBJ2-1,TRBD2,TGTGCCATCAGTGAGTCGGGACTAGCGGGAATAAATGAGCAGTTCTTC,CAISESGLAGINEQFF
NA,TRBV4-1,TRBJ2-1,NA,TGCGCCAGCAGCCAAGAGAGTTTTCCCGCGGGACCCTACAATGAGCAGTTCTTC,CASSQESFPAGPYNEQFF
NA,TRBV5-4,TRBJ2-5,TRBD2,TGTGCCAGCAGCTTGTCGGGGGGGCTATCGAGGGAGACCCAGTACTTC,CASSLSGGLSRETQYF
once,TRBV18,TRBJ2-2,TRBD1,TGTGCCAGCTCACCCCGACAGGGGGGGAACACCGGGGAGCTGTTTTTT,CASSPRQGGNTGELFF
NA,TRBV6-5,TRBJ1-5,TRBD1,TGTGCCAGCAGTTATGGGGCAGGGGGGCCCCAGCATTTT,CASSYGAGGPQHF
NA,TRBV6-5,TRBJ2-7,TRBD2,TGTGCCAGCAGTTACTCTCGGCTAGCGGGAGCCATCGAGCAGTACTTC,CASSYSRLAGAIEQYF
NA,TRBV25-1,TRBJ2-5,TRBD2,TGTGCCAGCAAGGGTGGGGGGTCTAGCGGGATCGGGGAGACCCAGTACTTC,CASKGGGSSGIGETQYF
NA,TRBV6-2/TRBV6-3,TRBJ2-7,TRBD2,TGTGCCAGCAGTTACGCGCTAGCGGGAGGATACGAGACCTACGAGCAGTACTTC,CASSYALAGGYETYEQYF
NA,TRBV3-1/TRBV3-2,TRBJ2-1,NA,TGTGCCAGCAGCCAAGTTAGAAACAATGAGCAGTTCTTC,CASSQVRNNEQFF
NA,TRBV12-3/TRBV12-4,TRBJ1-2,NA,TGTGCCATCCAACGGGAAGGTACCTATGGCTACACCTTC,CAIQREGTYGYTF
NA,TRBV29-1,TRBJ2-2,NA,TGCAGCGTCGGCACAGGGATCACCGGGGAGCTGTTTTTT,CSVGTGITGELFF
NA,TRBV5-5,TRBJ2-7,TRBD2,TGTGCCAGCAGCTTGTCCCTAGCGGGAAGAACATCCCCCTACGAGCAGTACTTC,CASSLSLAGRTSPYEQYF
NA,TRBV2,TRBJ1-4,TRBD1,TGTGCCAGCAGAACCGGGACAGGGGGCACAAAACTGTTTTTT,CASRTGTGGTKLFF
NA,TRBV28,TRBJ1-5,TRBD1,TGTGCCAGCAGTCCCTTGGGACAGAACAATCAGCCCCAGCATTTT,CASSPLGQNNQPQHF
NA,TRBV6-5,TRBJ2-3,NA,TGTGCCAGCACGGAAGGAGTGGGCACAGATACGCAGTATTTT,CASTEGVGTDTQYF